This T cell receptor beta chain stems from a study of T cell responses to AZD1222 COVID-19 vaccine. Study results and limitations: Of spike-specific TCRs, nearly half reportedly target regions left unmutated in variants. Among AZD1222 vaccinees, only five to seven were seropositive at baseline. The donor group comprised mostly white British people and more females; the analysis possibly underestimated clonal diversity.

V was shortened by 3 bases and J by 1 base, with 6 bases between the two germline ends. Germline V gene data show CDR1 as MNHEY and CDR2 as SMNVEV (reference sequence). This CDR3 spans 13 amino acids. Investigators merged groups given second doses at roughly 4 or roughly 12 weeks. Repertoires were generated with immunoSEQ multiplex PCR, while TCRdb's copy carries only in-frame clones and drops some. The sample includes 120,000 to 150,000 clones, roughly 86% seen only once; the top ten take about 5%. Comments on this clone: Antigen: not known.

The chain combines TRBV27 with TRBJ1-1; D is uncertain. The TCR sequence derives from an adult who received the AZD1222 COVID-19 vaccine. The sample here was peripheral blood, taken 28 days after the second AZD1222 dose. Here the CDR3 DNA reads TGTGCCAGCAGTTTCCGGCCGAACACTGAAGCTTTCTTT. This translates into CASSFRPNTEAFF.